This is a list of T cell receptor beta chains from one sample in a study of cytotoxic CD8 clonotypes in ibrutinib-treated CLL. Only in-frame clones appear in the TCRdb table, and some are missing; sequencing was by immunoSEQ multiplex PCR. Of some 130,000 clones in the sample, approximately 90% were seen once. The sequenced sample was PBMCs, obtained after 12 months of ibrutinib treatment. The receptors derive from a human donor with chronic lymphocytic leukemia. The CDR3 runs from the conserved cysteine through the conserved F or W. Each record gives: J gene, V gene, D gene, clone size, CDR3 protein, CDR3 DNA. The D gene is left open where the match is weak. Not all rows give a size; the values are once, few, many and, for expanded clones, a class.

>TRBJ2-3|TRBV28|TRBD1|NA
CASREGQGVESDTQYF
TGTGCCAGCAGGGAGGGACAGGGGGTTGAATCAGATACGCAGTATTTT
>TRBJ2-1|TRBV10-3|TRBD2|NA
CAISNLAGGPGEQFF
TGTGCCATCAGCAACCTAGCGGGAGGGCCCGGTGAGCAGTTCTTC
>TRBJ1-3|TRBV21-1|NA|NA
CASSKVYISASFSGNTIYF
TGTGCCAGCAGCAAGGTTTATATTTCGGCGAGCTTCTCTGGAAACACCATATATTTT
>TRBJ2-7|TRBV27|NA|NA
CASSSTSRVGYEQYF
TGTGCCAGCAGTTCTACTTCCAGGGTCGGTTACGAGCAGTACTTC
>TRBJ2-7|TRBV19|TRBD2|NA
CASSLPGSGLAGAEQYF
TGTGCCAGTAGTCTCCCAGGGAGTGGACTAGCGGGAGCCGAGCAGTACTTC
>TRBJ1-3|TRBV18|TRBD1|once
CASSRQGAGTSGNTIYF
TGTGCCAGCTCACGACAGGGGGCCGGTACTTCTGGAAACACCATATATTTT
>TRBJ2-1|TRBV30|NA|NA
CAWSDLGGRSYNEQFF
TGTGCCTGGAGTGACCTGGGGGGGCGATCCTACAATGAGCAGTTCTTC
>TRBJ1-6|TRBV6-5|NA|NA
CASRPHTGDGSLHF
TGTGCCAGCAGGCCACATACCGGTGACGGATCCCTCCACTTT
>TRBJ2-3|TRBV19|NA|NA
CASSISTFRRDTDTQYF
TGTGCCAGTAGTATTTCAACCTTCCGGCGGGACACAGATACGCAGTATTTT
>TRBJ1-2|TRBV28|NA|NA
CASGALTGTPGYTF
TGTGCCAGCGGCGCCCTAACCGGGACACCCGGCTACACCTTC
>TRBJ1-5|TRBV6-1|NA|NA
CASIRARVSNQPQHF
TGTGCCAGCATCCGGGCGAGGGTGTCCAATCAGCCCCAGCATTTT
>TRBJ1-4|TRBV2|TRBD1|NA
CASRLTGVLNEKLFF
TGTGCCAGCAGGCTCACAGGGGTCCTTAATGAAAAACTGTTTTTT
>TRBJ1-1|TRBV27|NA|NA
CASGFYRLSPTEAFF
TGTGCCAGCGGCTTCTACAGGTTGTCGCCCACTGAAGCTTTCTTT
>TRBJ2-1|TRBV5-4|TRBD2|NA
CASSLGREGDEQFF
TGTGCCAGCAGCTTGGGGCGGGAGGGCGATGAGCAGTTCTTC
>TRBJ2-7|TRBV27|NA|NA
CASSPYQGPGSNF
TGTGCCAGCAGTCCCTATCAGGGGCCGGGTAGCAACTTC
>TRBJ2-7|TRBV18|NA|once
CASSPEIEQYF
TGTGCCAGCTCACCCGAAATCGAGCAGTACTTC
>TRBJ1-5|TRBV27|NA|NA
CASSFGFPPHQPQHF
TGTGCCAGCAGTTTTGGATTTCCCCCCCATCAGCCCCAGCATTTT
>TRBJ1-4|TRBV15|NA|NA
CATSSGQRGTQYEKLFF
TGTGCCACCAGCAGTGGGCAAAGGGGGACTCAGTATGAAAAACTGTTTTTT
>TRBJ2-5|TRBV7-3|TRBD1|NA
CASSSDRAGETQYF
TGTGCCAGCAGCTCCGACAGGGCCGGCGAGACCCAGTACTTC
>TRBJ2-7|TRBV7-3|NA|once
CASSYRGGSYEQYF
TGTGCCAGCAGCTACAGGGGGGGCTCCTACGAGCAGTACTTC
>TRBJ2-3|TRBV27|NA|NA
CASNRPGTDTQYF
TGTGCCAGCAATCGCCCGGGCACAGATACGCAGTATTTT
>TRBJ2-7|TRBV25-1|TRBD1|NA
CAREGQGGPYEQYF
TGTGCAAGGGAAGGACAGGGGGGACCCTACGAGCAGTACTTC
>TRBJ2-2|TRBV7-6|TRBD2|NA
CASSWGTSGANTGELFF
TGTGCCAGCAGCTGGGGGACTAGCGGGGCGAACACCGGGGAGCTGTTTTTT
>TRBJ2-1|TRBV5-6|TRBD2|NA
CASSSTSGGYNEQFF
TGTGCCAGCAGCTCCACTAGCGGGGGTTACAATGAGCAGTTCTTC
>TRBJ2-7|TRBV4-3|NA|NA
CASSQDSVLREQYF
TGCGCCAGCAGCCAAGATAGCGTGCTTCGCGAGCAGTACTTC
>TRBJ2-1|TRBV27|NA|NA
CASSFPFNDEQFF
TGTGCCAGCAGTTTCCCATTTAACGATGAGCAGTTCTTC
>TRBJ2-3|TRBV7-2|TRBD2|NA
CASSIDGTSVTDTQYF
TGTGCCAGCAGCATAGACGGGACTAGCGTCACAGATACGCAGTATTTT
>TRBJ2-7|TRBV4-3|TRBD2|NA
CASSQEGGLAGVGYEQYF
TGCGCCAGCAGCCAAGAGGGGGGACTAGCGGGAGTTGGCTACGAGCAGTACTTC
>TRBJ1-5|TRBV28|TRBD1|NA
CASSSQTGLSNQPQHF
TGTGCCAGCAGTTCCCAGACAGGGCTGAGCAATCAGCCCCAGCATTTT
>TRBJ2-7|TRBV27|NA|NA
CASSLRAGGSYEQYF
TGTGCCAGCAGTTTAAGGGCAGGAGGCTCCTACGAGCAGTACTTC
>TRBJ1-2|TRBV27|NA|NA
CASRPQGGGGYTF
TGTGCCAGCAGACCACAGGGTGGCGGGGGCTACACCTTC
>TRBJ2-2|TRBV19|TRBD2|NA
CASSGLVTGELFF
TGTGCCAGTTCCGGACTAGTCACCGGGGAGCTGTTTTTT
>TRBJ2-3|TRBV7-2|NA|NA
CASSLVGTDTQYF
TGTGCCAGCAGCTTAGTCGGGACAGATACGCAGTATTTT
>TRBJ2-7|TRBV11-2|NA|NA
CASSPAMGSYEQYF
TGTGCCAGCAGCCCCGCCATGGGCAGCTACGAGCAGTACTTC
>TRBJ2-3|TRBV29-1|TRBD1|NA
CSVNRDRDSTDTQYF
TGCAGCGTTAACCGGGACAGGGATAGCACAGATACGCAGTATTTT
>TRBJ1-5|TRBV28|NA|NA
CASSPPGNIQPQHF
TGTGCCAGCAGTCCCCCGGGGAATATACAGCCCCAGCATTTT
>TRBJ2-3|TRBV9|NA|NA
CASSAAPAVTDTQYF
TGTGCCAGCAGCGCCGCCCCGGCAGTCACAGATACGCAGTATTTT
>TRBJ2-1|TRBV9|TRBD2|once
CASSAGLAENEQFF
TGTGCCAGCAGCGCTGGACTAGCGGAAAATGAGCAGTTCTTC
>TRBJ1-4|TRBV5-1|NA|NA
CASSLMDSEKLFF
TGCGCCAGCAGCCTGATGGACAGCGAAAAACTGTTTTTT
>TRBJ2-6|TRBV28|NA|NA
CASSLRSGANVLTF
TGTGCCAGCAGTTTGCGGTCTGGGGCCAACGTCCTGACTTTC
>TRBJ2-1|TRBV7-9|NA|NA
CASSPVAPWFREQFF
TGTGCCAGCTCCCCCGTTGCTCCGTGGTTCCGTGAGCAGTTCTTC
>TRBJ2-4|TRBV27|NA|NA
CASSLSGRKNIQYF
TGTGCCAGCAGTTTATCGGGTAGAAAAAACATTCAGTACTTC
>TRBJ2-5|TRBV7-2|TRBD2|NA
CASSGRAAETQYF
TGTGCCAGCAGCGGGAGGGCTGCGGAGACCCAGTACTTC
>TRBJ2-3|TRBV7-6|NA|NA
CASSLYSGGTDTQYF
TGTGCCAGCAGCTTATATAGCGGAGGCACAGATACGCAGTATTTT
>TRBJ2-6|TRBV18|NA|NA
CASSPRTDSGANVLTF
TGTGCCAGCTCACCAAGGACGGACTCTGGGGCCAACGTCCTGACTTTC
>TRBJ2-2|TRBV7-2|NA|NA
CASSLRGPRVGGELFF
TGTGCCAGCAGCTTGCGAGGGCCCAGGGTTGGCGGGGAGCTGTTTTTT
>TRBJ1-1|TRBV14|NA|NA
CASSQVIGGDTEAFF
TGTGCCAGCAGCCAAGTCATTGGCGGAGACACTGAAGCTTTCTTT
>TRBJ2-2|TRBV5-1|TRBD2|NA
CASSLVSGSPGELFF
TGCGCCAGCAGCTTGGTTAGCGGGAGCCCCGGGGAGCTGTTTTTT
>TRBJ2-2|TRBV7-9|TRBD1|NA
CASSLQGLAGELFF
TGTGCCAGCAGCCTACAGGGGTTAGCCGGGGAGCTGTTTTTT
>TRBJ2-5|TRBV5-1|NA|NA
CASSLARTVQETQYF
TGCGCCAGCAGCTTGGCCCGGACAGTCCAAGAGACCCAGTACTTC
>TRBJ2-7|TRBV5-4|TRBD2|NA
CASSFRAGDYEQYF
TGTGCCAGCAGCTTCAGAGCGGGAGACTACGAGCAGTACTTC
>TRBJ2-1|TRBV20-1|TRBD2|once
CSAYSGSGQFF
TGCAGTGCTTATAGCGGGAGTGGGCAGTTCTTC
>TRBJ1-2|TRBV5-1|NA|NA
CASAQQGGGYTF
TGCGCCAGCGCTCAACAGGGAGGTGGCTACACCTTC
>TRBJ2-1|TRBV29-1|NA|NA
CSVGVGYNEQFF
TGCAGCGTTGGAGTTGGATACAATGAGCAGTTCTTC
>TRBJ2-3|TRBV29-1|TRBD2|NA
CSAGRELTDTQYF
TGCAGCGCGGGGAGGGAGCTGACAGATACGCAGTATTTT
>TRBJ2-5|TRBV10-3|TRBD1|NA
CAISHTGGQETQYF
TGTGCCATCAGTCATACAGGGGGCCAAGAGACCCAGTACTTC
>TRBJ2-3|TRBV6-5|TRBD1|NA
CASSYSTGDTDTQYF
TGTGCCAGCAGTTACTCGACAGGGGACACAGATACGCAGTATTTT